This is a list of T cell receptor beta chains from one sample in a study of blood T cell repertoires in COVID-19. Clones were read by immunoSEQ multiplex PCR, and TCRdb kept only the in-frame ones, dropping some. The data contain about 280,000 clones, approximately 90% of them singletons. Sequencing used peripheral blood. The receptors were gathered from a man aged 35 to 55 with acute or convalescent COVID-19. Each CDR3 is given with its conserved first and last residue. The D gene is left open where the match is weak.

J gene | D gene | V gene | CDR3 protein | CDR3 DNA
TRBJ1-1 | - | TRBV9 | CASSAGISMNTEAFF | TGTGCCAGCAGCGCCGGGATCTCCATGAACACTGAAGCTTTCTTT
TRBJ1-6 | TRBD1 | TRBV7-3 | CASSLMGRGSNSPLHF | TGTGCCAGCAGCTTAATGGGCAGGGGGAGTAATTCACCCCTCCACTTT
TRBJ1-2 | TRBD1 | TRBV5-4 | CASSLQGADGYTF | TGTGCCAGCAGCTTGCAGGGGGCTGATGGCTACACCTTC
TRBJ1-6 | TRBD1 | TRBV5-8 | CASTDRQGVSSYNSPLHF | TGTGCCAGCACCGATCGACAGGGGGTTAGCTCCTATAATTCACCCCTCCACTTT
TRBJ1-4 | - | TRBV2 | CASSVFPGRGNLLFF | TGTGCCAGCAGTGTCTTCCCGGGACGGGGGAATTTACTGTTTTTT
TRBJ2-5 | TRBD2 | TRBV5-8 | CASSSWGGQETQYF | TGTGCCAGCAGCTCGTGGGGGGGCCAAGAGACCCAGTACTTC
TRBJ1-6 | TRBD1 | TRBV30 | CAWRDRADSPLHF | TGTGCCTGGAGGGACAGGGCAGATTCACCCCTCCACTTT
TRBJ2-1 | TRBD2 | TRBV19 | CASSMRFRGLASYNEQFF | TGTGCCAGTAGTATGCGGTTTAGGGGACTAGCCAGTTACAATGAGCAGTTCTTC
TRBJ1-5 | TRBD1 | TRBV14 | CASSQGTGENQPQHF | TGTGCCAGCAGCCAAGGGACAGGGGAGAATCAGCCCCAGCATTTT
TRBJ1-4 | - | TRBV11-2 | CASSLAWYQGNEKLFF | TGTGCCAGCAGCTTAGCTTGGTATCAGGGAAATGAAAAACTGTTTTTT
TRBJ1-2 | - | TRBV2 | CASRMSRGNGYTF | TGTGCCAGCAGAATGAGCAGAGGGAATGGCTACACCTTC